The present T cell receptor (beta chain) was sequenced within a study of cytomegalovirus exposure and HLA in healthy donors (dated by TCRdb to 2016 to 2017). As for the study more broadly: An earlier analysis of 550 to 700 of the donors reported 250 to 300 Gb of sequence data and 100 million to 140 million unique TCR beta sequences from about 200 million T cells. Alongside the repertoire data, information on donor age, sex, ethnicity and CMV serostatus was compiled. A later genetic analysis used genome-wide SNP genotypes for about 60% of the roughly 700 donors, treating that subset as a discovery cohort. Every repertoire in the discovery cohort had been generated on one and the same sequencing platform. The T cell repertoires of roughly 660 subjects were profiled by immunosequencing and related to cytomegalovirus serostatus. Among some 400 genotyped donors of the cohort, an average of approximately 240,000 unique TCR beta nucleotide sequences were sequenced per donor, around a sixth of them non-productive. In addition to the first cohort of 666 subjects, a separate validation cohort of 100 to 150 different subjects was used. To study patterns of TCR occurrence, a later analysis re-analyzed previously published TCR beta repertoires from around 670 donors and added high-resolution HLA genotyping. High-throughput TCR immunosequencing, statistical association of individual TCRs with disease status, and machine learning were combined to predict cytomegalovirus infection status. HLA typing covered class I and class II loci at four-digit resolution. An early release covering 550 to 700 HLA-typed donors comprised about 320 gigabases of sequencing data and tens of millions of unique TCR sequences. Of the roughly 400 genotyped donors, 65% to 90% were placed in the genetic ancestry cluster associated with self-reported Caucasian donors. Typing coverage varied by locus: about 620-640 donors for A, B, C, DRB1 and DQB1; approximately 560 for DQA1; around 570 for DPA1; roughly 450 for DPB1. An earlier analysis of approximately 500 of the donors applied high-throughput TCR beta sequencing to assess whether each TCR beta V gene segment acted as functional or pseudogenic. In the later analysis, no new phenotypic data were used to find candidate immune exposures; instead, reliance was placed on TCR beta sequences and their occurrence across donors. Because of strong linkage in the cohort, 5 or 6 DR-DQ haplotypes were treated as single units for association and clustering. The aim of the study was to test whether cataloging public T cell receptors could identify signatures of past pathogen exposure.

For CDR1 and CDR2, the germline V gene lists SGHRS and YFSETQ. V is cut back by 4 bases and J by 4 bases, with 3 bases in the junction unmatched. There are 13 amino acids in the CDR3, from cysteine to phenylalanine inclusive. CDR3 DNA is the only sequence kept; it has 39 bases, read in frame from the first base. The cohort was made up of several hundred healthy bone marrow donors. At the time of sampling, every cohort member was nominally healthy, though immune exposures that went unrecorded were likely present. The donor was CMV seronegative and was included in the group of a few hundred seronegative cohort members. A peripheral blood sample was provided by each donor, and peripheral blood mononuclear cells were used for TCR beta sequencing. The Qiagen DNeasy Blood Extraction Kit was used to extract genomic DNA from the blood cell samples. The method was the immunoSEQ multiplex PCR assay. The multiplex PCR relied on a mix of 60 forward primers for TCR Vbeta segments and 13 reverse primers for TCR Jbeta segments. The CDR3 region of rearranged TCR beta genes was amplified from genomic DNA with a multiplex PCR assay. The Illumina HiSeq System was used to sequence the amplified TCR beta libraries as 87-base-pair reads. From the authors' description of their analysis: In a later analysis, tens of millions of unique TCR beta chains were counted across the approximately 640 repertoires, and approximately 9.9 million of these chains were shared by at least two donors. To remove PCR and sequencing errors, raw reads were error-corrected and collapsed into unique sequences using a nearest-neighbor algorithm that merged closely related sequences. CDR3 sequences were aligned to IMGT reference sequences to assign V, D and J gene segments. For a sequence to be retained, a match of at least six nucleotides to both a V gene segment and a J gene segment was required. Rearrangements were called productive when the CDR3 lacked stop codons and stayed in frame with V and J; all others were non-productive. Following IMGT convention, CDR3 was defined as the stretch from the second conserved V-encoded cysteine to the conserved J-encoded phenylalanine. In an earlier analysis of 587 of the donors, sequences lacking an unambiguous match to a single V gene segment were excluded. An earlier analysis of around 600 of the donors classified V segments as functional when productive rearrangements were above 56.7% and as segregating when the standard deviation between donors was above 5%. To diagnose cytomegalovirus status from the catalog of TCR beta chain sequences, a statistical classification framework was built. V and J gene assignment, in a later analysis, came from comparing TCR nucleotide sequences with IMGT/GENE-DB human TR gene sequences. A later analysis assigned CDR3 sequences and most-parsimonious VDJ recombination scenarios with the TCRdist pipeline. In a later analysis, every TCR beta chain was defined by the combination of its CDR3 amino acid sequence and its V-gene family, and reads without a unique V-gene family were dropped. A later analysis removed 600 or so highly shared, low-generation-probability nucleotide sequences to deal with suspected cross-contamination and a sequencing artifact. For each public chain, a later analysis derived a clonal expansion index from normalized ranks of inferred template counts within each repertoire. In a later analysis, generation probabilities were computed using a VDJ recombination model fitted to out-of-frame rearrangements, and the results were checked against IGoR. Hypergeometric tests were used in a later analysis to score TCR-TCR, TCR-HLA and TCR-CMV co-occurrence, with a repertoire-size bias correction applied to the TCR pairs. In a later analysis, false discovery rates were estimated by permuting HLA or CMV assignments 20 times. In a later analysis, co-occurring TCRs were grouped with DBSCAN, and TCRdist sequence similarity was added when clustering was performed within HLA-allele-positive subsets. Repertoires with fewer than 30,000 or more than 120,000 public chains, plus five repertoires with anomalous nucleotide sharing, were excluded from co-occurrence clustering. TCRdb took over this immuneACCESS table, retaining in-frame rearrangements with V and J assigned. Such tables are incomplete; in checked studies, under half of the missing clones stem from an unresolved V gene, and the remainder is unexplained. V and J calls and clone size come straight from that table; D and trimming were deduced from the DNA. The sample profile shows approximately 150,000 clones; approximately 77% of them were found once. The top ten constitute approximately 2.3% of the sample.

Worth noting for this clone: Its specific antigen is unknown. Base qualities are not at hand, and no much larger clone is one base apart.

On the study overall, not on this receptor specifically: A group of highly shared sequence variants was considered likely to be a technical artifact of the sequencing pipeline. Some IMGT-functional V segments, including TRBV6-2 and TRBV6-3, could not be told apart with the 87-base-pair reads, so those segments were excluded. In a later genetic analysis, fewer N-insertions in productive TCRs were reported among donors in an Asian-associated ancestry cluster than the roughly 710-donor mean. A few of the identified cytomegalovirus-associated TCR beta chains were confirmed in vitro to be specific for cytomegalovirus antigens. In an earlier analysis of approximately 590 of the donors, most TCR beta V segments appeared in productive rearrangements about 90% or about 30% of the time, broadly matching IMGT annotations. Because HLA typing was missing for some donors at each locus, association tests included only the typed subset. In this cohort, only TCR beta chains were sequenced, and detectable features were limited by the absence of alpha or paired-chain data. Several of the top co-occurrence clusters appeared to be linked to parvovirus B19, influenza, CMV and Epstein-Barr virus, according to a later analysis. Strong co-occurrence of HLA alleles, especially DR and DQ, made assigning TCR associations to individual alleles difficult. The classifier was reported to diagnose cytomegalovirus status with high specificity and sensitivity in both the original cohort and the validation cohort. Specific HLA alleles were associated with 16,951 TCR beta sequences at a false discovery rate of 0.05 in a later analysis. Correlated functional status among segregating V segments might be attributable to linkage disequilibrium, but an unknown experimental factor could not be ruled out. The presence/absence analyses assumed that sequencing depth was roughly uniform across donors, and that assumption may not be true. The authors suggested that the approach could potentially be extended to other disease states and immunological phenotypes. According to a later analysis, most CMV-associated TCR beta chains appeared to be HLA-restricted, and the HLA associations seemed to be driven largely by CMV exposure. Most TCR sequences were seen in very few donors, while some public TCRs were found in many individuals. A further reported finding was that TCR beta sequences accurately predicted the HLA-A and HLA-B alleles for most subjects in the first cohort. In a later analysis, TCR association rates were found to vary across HLA loci, with the most associated TCRs seen for DRB1 alleles and the fewest for HLA-C alleles. In a later analysis, HLA-associated TCR beta chains were found to be more clonally expanded and to have lower generation probabilities than equally common non-associated chains. Because counts were too low, around 17 rarely observed V segments, including chromosome 9 orphons, were left out of the earlier analysis of approximately 500 of the donors. V-gene and J-gene trimming of TCR beta chains was associated with a missense DCLRE1C variant in a later genetic analysis, and the association was replicated in an independent cohort. The study listed approximately 160 TCR beta chains as associated with cytomegalovirus. Immune exposure information for the cohort was limited to CMV serostatus.

Sequenced sample: PBMCs. The receptor's source is a female donor in good health and CMV-seronegative. The rearranged segments are TRBV5-1 and TRBJ2-7; 9 central bases correspond to TRBD1. The DNA sequence reads TGCGCCAGCAGCGGGACAGGGAATTACGAGCAGTACTTC. Its amino acids are CASSGTGNYEQYF.